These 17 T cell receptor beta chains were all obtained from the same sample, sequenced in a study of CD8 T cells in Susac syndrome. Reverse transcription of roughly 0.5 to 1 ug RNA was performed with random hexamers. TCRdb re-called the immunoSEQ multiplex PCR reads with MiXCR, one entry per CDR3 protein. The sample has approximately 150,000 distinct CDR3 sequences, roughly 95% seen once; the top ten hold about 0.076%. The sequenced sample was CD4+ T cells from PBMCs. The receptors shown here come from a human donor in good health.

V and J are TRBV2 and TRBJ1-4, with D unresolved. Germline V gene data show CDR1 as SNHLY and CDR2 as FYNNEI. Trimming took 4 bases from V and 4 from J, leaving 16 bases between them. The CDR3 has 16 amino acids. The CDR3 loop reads CASSVRHGRFNEKLFF. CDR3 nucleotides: TGTGCCAGCAGTGTCCGTCACGGACGGTTTAATGAAAAACTGTTTTTT.

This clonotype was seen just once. The CDR3 DNA reads TGTGCCAGCAGCCAAAGACAGGGGTTCCCCCCCTACGAGCAGTACTTC. Encoded protein: CASSQRQGFPPYEQYF. This chain joins TRBV3-1 and TRBJ2-7; 8 bases fit TRBD1. From germline, CDR1 is LGHDT and CDR2 YNNKEL (reference sequence). This CDR3 region has 16 residues. J gave up 2 bases and V 2 bases, and 8 bases lay outside the gene matches.

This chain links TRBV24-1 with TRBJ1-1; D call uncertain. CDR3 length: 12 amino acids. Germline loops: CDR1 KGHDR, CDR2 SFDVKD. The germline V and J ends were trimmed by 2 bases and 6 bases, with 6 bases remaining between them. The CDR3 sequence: CATSDYRAEAFF. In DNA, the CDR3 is TGTGCCACCAGTGATTATAGGGCTGAAGCTTTCTTT.

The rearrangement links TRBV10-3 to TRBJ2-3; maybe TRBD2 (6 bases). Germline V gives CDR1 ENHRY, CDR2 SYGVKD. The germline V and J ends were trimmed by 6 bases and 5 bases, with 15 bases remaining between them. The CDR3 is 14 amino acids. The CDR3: CAISSQGSGDTQYF. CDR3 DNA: TGTGCCATCAGCAGTCAAGGTAGCGGAGATACGCAGTATTTT.

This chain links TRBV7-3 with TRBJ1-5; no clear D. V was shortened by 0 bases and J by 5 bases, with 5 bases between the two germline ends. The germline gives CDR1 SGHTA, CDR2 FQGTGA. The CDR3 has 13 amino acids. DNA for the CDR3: TGTGCCAGCAGCTTAACGCCGGATCAGCCCCAGCATTTT. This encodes CASSLTPDQPQHF.

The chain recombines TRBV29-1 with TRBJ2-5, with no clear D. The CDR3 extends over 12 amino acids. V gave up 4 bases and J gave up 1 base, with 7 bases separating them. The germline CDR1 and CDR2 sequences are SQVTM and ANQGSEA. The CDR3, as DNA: TGCAGCGTTGCCGAGATCCAAGAGACCCAGTACTTC. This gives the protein CSVAEIQETQYF.

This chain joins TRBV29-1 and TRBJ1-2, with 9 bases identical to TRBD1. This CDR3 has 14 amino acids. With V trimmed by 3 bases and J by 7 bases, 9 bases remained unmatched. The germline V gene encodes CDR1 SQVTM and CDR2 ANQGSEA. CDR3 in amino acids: CSVDIGQGISGYTF. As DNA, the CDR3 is TGCAGCGTTGACATCGGACAGGGGATCTCTGGCTACACCTTC.

The CDR3 sequence is CAVQRGGGNQPQHF. CDR3 DNA: TGTGCCGTCCAGAGGGGGGGCGGCAATCAGCCCCAGCATTTT. The J gene is TRBJ1-5, the V gene TRBV12-3 or TRBV12-4; perhaps TRBD1 as D (6 bases). The length of the CDR3 is 14 residues. Trimming left V 11 bases short and J 2 bases short, with 16 bases between.

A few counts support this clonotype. CDR3 DNA sequence: TGTGCCAGCAGCGCCGGGACTCTCAACACTGAAGCTTTCTTT. It yields the protein CASSAGTLNTEAFF. This chain links TRBV6-1 with TRBJ1-1, with D maybe TRBD1 (5 bases). Trimming stripped 6 bases from V and 2 bases from J, with 13 bases between. This CDR3 spans 14 amino acids. CDR1 and CDR2 (germline): MNHNS, SASEGT.

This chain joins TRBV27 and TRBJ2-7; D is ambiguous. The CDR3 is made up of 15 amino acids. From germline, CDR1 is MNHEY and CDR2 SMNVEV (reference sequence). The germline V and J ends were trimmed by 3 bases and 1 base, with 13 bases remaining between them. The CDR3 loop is CASSFAADESYEQYF. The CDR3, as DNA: TGTGCCAGCAGTTTCGCGGCAGATGAATCCTACGAGCAGTACTTC.

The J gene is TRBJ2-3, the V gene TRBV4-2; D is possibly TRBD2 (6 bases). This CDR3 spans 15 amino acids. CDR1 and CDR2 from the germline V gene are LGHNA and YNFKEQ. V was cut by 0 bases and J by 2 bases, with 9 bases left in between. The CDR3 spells CASSQDSGDTDTQYF. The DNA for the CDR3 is TGTGCCAGCAGCCAAGATAGCGGCGACACAGATACGCAGTATTTT.

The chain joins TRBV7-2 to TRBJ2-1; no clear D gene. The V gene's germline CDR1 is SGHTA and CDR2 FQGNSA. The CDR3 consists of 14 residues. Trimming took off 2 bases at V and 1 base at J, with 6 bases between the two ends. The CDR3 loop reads CASSLKASYNEQFF. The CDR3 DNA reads TGTGCCAGCAGCTTAAAGGCGTCCTACAATGAGCAGTTCTTC.

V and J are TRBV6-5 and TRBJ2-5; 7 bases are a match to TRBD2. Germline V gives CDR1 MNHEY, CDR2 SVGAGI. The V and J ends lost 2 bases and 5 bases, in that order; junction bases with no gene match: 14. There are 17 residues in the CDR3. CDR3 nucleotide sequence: TGTGCCAGCAGTTACGATCTAGGCGGGAGCTGGAGCGAGACCCAGTACTTC. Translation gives CASSYDLGGSWSETQYF.

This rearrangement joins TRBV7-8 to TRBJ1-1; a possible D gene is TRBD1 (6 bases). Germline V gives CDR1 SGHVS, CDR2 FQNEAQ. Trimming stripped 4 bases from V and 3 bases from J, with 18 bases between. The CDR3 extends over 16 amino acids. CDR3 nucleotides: TGTGCCAGCAGCTACATACAGGGAGTTGGGGACACTGAAGCTTTCTTT. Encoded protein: CASSYIQGVGDTEAFF.

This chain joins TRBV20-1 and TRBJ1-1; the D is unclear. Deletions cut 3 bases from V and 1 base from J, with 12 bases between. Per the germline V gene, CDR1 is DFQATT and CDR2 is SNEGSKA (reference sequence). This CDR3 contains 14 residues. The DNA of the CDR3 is TGCAGTGCTAGCGGATTGAACGCGAACACTGAAGCTTTCTTT. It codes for CSASGLNANTEAFF.

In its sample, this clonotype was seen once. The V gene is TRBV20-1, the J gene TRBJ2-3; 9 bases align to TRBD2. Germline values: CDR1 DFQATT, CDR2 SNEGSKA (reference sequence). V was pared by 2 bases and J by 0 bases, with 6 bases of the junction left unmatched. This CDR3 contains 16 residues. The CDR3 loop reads CSARSGLALSTDTQYF. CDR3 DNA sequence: TGCAGTGCTAGATCGGGACTAGCACTTAGCACAGATACGCAGTATTTT.

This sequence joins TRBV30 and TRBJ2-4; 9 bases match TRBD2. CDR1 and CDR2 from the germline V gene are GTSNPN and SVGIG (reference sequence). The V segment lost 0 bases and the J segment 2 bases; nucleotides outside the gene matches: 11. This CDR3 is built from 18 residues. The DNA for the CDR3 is TGTGCCTGGAGTGTACGGGCGGGAGGGCCTAATTCCAAAAACATTCAGTACTTC. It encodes CAWSVRAGGPNSKNIQYF. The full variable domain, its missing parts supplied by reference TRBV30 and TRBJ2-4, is SQTIHQWPATLVQPVGSPLSLECTVEGTSNPNLYWYRQAAGRGLQLLFYSVGIGQISSEVPQNLSASRPQDRQFILSSKKLLLSDSGFYLCAWSVRAGGPNSKNIQYFGAGTRLSVL.